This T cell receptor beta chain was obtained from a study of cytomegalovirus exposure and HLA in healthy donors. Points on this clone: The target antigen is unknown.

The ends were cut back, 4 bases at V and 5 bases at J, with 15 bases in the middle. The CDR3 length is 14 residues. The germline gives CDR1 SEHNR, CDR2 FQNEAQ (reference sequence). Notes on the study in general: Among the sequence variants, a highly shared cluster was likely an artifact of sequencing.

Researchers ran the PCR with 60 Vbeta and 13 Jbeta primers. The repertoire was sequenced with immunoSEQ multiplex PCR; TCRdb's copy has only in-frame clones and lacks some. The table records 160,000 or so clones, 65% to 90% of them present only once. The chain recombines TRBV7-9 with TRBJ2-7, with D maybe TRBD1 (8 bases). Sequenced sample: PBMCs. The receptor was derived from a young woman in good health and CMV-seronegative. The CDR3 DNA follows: TGTGCCAGCAGCTCGGACAGGGCGGGAGACGAGCAGTACTTC. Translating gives CASSSDRAGDEQYF. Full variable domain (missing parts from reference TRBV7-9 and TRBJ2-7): DTGVSQNPRHKITKRGQNVTFRCDPISEHNRLYWYRQTLGQGPEFLTYFQNEAQLEKSRLLSDRFSAERPKGSFSTLEIQRTEQGDSAMYLCASSSDRAGDEQYFGPGTRLTVT.